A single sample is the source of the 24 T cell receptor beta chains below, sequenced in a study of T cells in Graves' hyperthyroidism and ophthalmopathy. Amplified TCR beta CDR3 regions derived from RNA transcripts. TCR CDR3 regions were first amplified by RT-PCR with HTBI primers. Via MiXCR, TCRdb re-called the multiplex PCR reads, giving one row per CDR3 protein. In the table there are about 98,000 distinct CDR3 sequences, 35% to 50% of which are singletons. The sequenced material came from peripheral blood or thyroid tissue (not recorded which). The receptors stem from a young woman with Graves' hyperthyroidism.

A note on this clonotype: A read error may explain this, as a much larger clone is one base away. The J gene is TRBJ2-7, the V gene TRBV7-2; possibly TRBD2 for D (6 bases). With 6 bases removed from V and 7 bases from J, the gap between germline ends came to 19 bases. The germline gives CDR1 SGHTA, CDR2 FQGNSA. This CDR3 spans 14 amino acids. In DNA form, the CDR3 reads TGTGCCAGCAGTAGCGGCCATGAATGGGGGGAGCAGTACTTC. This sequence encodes CASSSGHEWGEQYF.

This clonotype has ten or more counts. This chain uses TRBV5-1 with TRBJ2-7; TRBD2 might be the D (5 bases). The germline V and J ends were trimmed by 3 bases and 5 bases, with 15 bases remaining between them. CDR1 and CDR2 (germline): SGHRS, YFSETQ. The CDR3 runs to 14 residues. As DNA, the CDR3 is TGCGCCAGCAGCTCGGAACCGACGACTAACGAGCAGTACTTC. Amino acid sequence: CASSSEPTTNEQYF.

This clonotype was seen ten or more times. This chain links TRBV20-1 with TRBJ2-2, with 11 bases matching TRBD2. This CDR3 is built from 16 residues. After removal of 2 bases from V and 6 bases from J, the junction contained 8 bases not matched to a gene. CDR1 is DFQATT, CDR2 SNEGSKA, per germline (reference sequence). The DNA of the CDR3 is TGCAGTGCTAGAACTACTAGCGGGGGAGGACCCGGGGAGCTGTTTTTT. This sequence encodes CSARTTSGGGPGELFF.

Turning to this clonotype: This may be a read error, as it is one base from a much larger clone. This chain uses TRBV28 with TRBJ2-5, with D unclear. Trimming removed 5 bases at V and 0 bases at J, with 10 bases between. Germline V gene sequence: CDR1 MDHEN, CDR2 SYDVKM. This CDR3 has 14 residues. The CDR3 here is CASSPLANQETQYF. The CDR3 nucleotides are TGTGCCAGCAGTCCGTTAGCAAACCAAGAGACCCAGTACTTC.

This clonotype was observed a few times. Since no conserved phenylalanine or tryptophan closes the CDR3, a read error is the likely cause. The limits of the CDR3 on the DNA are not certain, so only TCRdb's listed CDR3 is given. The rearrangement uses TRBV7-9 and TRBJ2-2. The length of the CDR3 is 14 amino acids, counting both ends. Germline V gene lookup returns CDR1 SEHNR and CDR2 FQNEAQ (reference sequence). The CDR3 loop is CASSLGANTGELCA.

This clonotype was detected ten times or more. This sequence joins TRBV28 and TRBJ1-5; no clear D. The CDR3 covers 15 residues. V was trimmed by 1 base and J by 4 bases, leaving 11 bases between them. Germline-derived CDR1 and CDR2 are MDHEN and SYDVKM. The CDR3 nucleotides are TGTGCCAGCAGTTTATTCTCGGGGTTTAATCAGCCCCAGCATTTT. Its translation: CASSLFSGFNQPQHF.

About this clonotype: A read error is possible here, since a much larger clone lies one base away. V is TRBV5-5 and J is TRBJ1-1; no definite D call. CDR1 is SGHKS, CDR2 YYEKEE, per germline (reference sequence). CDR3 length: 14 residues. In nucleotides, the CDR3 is TGTGCCAGCAGCTTGCGGATAGCAGGCATTGAAGCTCTCTTT. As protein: CASSLRIAGIEALF. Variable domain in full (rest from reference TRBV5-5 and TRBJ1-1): DAGVTQSPTHLIKTRGQQVTLRCSPISGHKSVSWYQQVLGQGPQFIFQYYEKEERGRGNFPDRFSARQFPNYSSELNVNALLLGDSALYLCASSLRIAGIEALFGQGTRLTVV.

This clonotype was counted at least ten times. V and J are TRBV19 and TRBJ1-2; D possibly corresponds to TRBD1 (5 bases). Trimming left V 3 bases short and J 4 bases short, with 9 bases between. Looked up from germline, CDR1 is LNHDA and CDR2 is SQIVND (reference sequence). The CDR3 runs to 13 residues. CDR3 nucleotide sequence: TGTGCCAGTAGTATCGGCAGGGTCTATGGCTACACCTTC. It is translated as CASSIGRVYGYTF.

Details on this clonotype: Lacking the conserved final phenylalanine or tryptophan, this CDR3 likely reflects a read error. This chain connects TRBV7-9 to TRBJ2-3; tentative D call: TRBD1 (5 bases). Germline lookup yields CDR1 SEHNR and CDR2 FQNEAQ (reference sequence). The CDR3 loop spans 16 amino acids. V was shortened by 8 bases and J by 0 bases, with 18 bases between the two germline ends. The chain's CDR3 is CASPWTNLTSTDTQYS. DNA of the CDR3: TGTGCCAGCCCCTGGACAAACCTAACTAGCACAGATACGCAGTATTCT.

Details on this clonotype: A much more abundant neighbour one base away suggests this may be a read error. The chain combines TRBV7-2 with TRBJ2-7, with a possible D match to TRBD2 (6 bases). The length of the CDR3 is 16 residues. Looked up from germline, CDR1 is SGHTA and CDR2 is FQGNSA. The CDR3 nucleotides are TGCGCCAGCAGCCAAGATGCCCCTAGCGAGAGCCACGAGCAGTACTTC. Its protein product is CASSQDAPSESHEQYF.

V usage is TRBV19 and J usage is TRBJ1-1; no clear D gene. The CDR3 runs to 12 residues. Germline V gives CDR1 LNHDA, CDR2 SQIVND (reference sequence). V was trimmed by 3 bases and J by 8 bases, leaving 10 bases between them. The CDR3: CASSIGDIEAFF. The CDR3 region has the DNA TGTGCCAGTAGTATCGGAGATATAGAAGCTTTCTTT.

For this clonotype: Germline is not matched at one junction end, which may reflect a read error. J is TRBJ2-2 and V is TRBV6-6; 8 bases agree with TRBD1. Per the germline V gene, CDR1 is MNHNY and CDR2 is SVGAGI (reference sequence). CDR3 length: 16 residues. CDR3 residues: CASSFGTGANTGGLFF. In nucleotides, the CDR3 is TGTGCCAGCAGTTTTGGGACAGGTGCTAACACCGGGGGGCTGTTTTTT.

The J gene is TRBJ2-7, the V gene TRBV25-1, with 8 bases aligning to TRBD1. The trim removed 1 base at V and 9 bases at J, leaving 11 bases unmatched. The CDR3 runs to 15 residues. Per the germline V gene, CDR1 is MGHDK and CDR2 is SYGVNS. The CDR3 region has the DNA TGTGCCAGCAGTGAATTGGTCAGGGGGCCGTCGGGGCAGTACTTC. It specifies CASSELVRGPSGQYF.

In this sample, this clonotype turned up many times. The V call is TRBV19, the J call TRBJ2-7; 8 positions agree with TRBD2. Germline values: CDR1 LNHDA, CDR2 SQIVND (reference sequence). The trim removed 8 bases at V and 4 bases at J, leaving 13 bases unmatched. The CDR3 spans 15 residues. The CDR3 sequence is CASSQSGLAWYEQYF. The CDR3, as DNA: TGTGCCAGTTCCCAATCCGGACTAGCCTGGTACGAGCAGTACTTC. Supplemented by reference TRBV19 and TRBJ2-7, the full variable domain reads DGGITQSPKYLFRKEGQNVTLSCEQNLNHDAMYWYRQDPGQGLRLIYYSQIVNDFQKGDIAEGYSVSREKKESFPLTVTSAQKNPTAFYLCASSQSGLAWYEQYFGPGTRLTVT.

The CDR3 sequence: CASSPTGQGVNTEAFF. The DNA for the CDR3 is TGTGCCAGCAGCCCCACCGGACAGGGGGTGAACACTGAAGCTTTCTTT. This chain joins TRBV7-9 and TRBJ1-1; 10 bases agree with TRBD1. The CDR3 is 16 amino acids. Germline loops: CDR1 SEHNR, CDR2 FQNEAQ (reference sequence). V lost 5 bases to trimming and J lost 0 bases; unmatched junction nucleotides: 6.

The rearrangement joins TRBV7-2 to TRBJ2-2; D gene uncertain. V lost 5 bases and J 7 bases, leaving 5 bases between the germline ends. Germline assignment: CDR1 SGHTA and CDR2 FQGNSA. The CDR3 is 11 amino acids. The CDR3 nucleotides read TGTGCCAGCAGCCCCCTCGGGGAGCTGTTTTTT. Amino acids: CASSPLGELFF.

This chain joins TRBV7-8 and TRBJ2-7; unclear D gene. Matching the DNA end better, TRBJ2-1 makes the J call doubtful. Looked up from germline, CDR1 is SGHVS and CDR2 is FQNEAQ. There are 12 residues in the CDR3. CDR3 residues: CASSLVLSEQFF. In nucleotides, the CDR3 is TGTGCCAGCAGCTTAGTTCTCTCCGAGCAGTTCTTC.

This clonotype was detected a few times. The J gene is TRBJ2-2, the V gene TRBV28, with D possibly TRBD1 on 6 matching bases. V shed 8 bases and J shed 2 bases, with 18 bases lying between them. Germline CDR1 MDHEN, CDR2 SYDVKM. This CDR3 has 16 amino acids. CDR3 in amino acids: CASLRDRTKNTGELFF. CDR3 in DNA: TGTGCCAGCCTGCGTGACAGGACCAAAAACACCGGGGAGCTGTTTTTT.

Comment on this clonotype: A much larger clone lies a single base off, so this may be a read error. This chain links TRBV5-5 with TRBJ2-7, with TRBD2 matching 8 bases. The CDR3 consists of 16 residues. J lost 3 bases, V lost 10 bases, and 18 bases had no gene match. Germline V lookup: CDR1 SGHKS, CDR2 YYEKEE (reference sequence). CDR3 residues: CAGIPAGGGIHYEQYF. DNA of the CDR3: TGTGCCGGCATCCCAGCCGGGGGGGGAATACACTACGAGCAGTACTTC.

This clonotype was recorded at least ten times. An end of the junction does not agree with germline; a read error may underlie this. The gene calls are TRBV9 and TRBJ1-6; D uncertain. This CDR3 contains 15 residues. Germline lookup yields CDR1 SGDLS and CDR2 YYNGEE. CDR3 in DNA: TGTGCCAGCAACGTAGGCAGCTCCTATAATTCACCCCTCCACTTT. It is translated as CASNVGSSYNSPLHF.

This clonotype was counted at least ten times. CDR3 in amino acids: CASSVGRGGYGYTF. The CDR3 DNA is TGCGCCAGCAGCGTGGGGCGCGGAGGATATGGCTACACCTTC. This chain joins TRBV5-1 and TRBJ1-2; tentative D call: TRBD1 (5 bases). Germline V lookup: CDR1 SGHRS, CDR2 YFSETQ. The V and J ends lost 4 bases and 5 bases respectively, with 15 bases between them. CDR3 size: 14 residues.

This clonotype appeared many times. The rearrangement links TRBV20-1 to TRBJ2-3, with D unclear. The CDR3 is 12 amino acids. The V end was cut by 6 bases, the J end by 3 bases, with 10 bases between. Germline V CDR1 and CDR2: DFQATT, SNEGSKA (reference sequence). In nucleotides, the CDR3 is TGCAGTGCACCCGCCCAAACAGATACGCAGTATTTT. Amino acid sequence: CSAPAQTDTQYF.

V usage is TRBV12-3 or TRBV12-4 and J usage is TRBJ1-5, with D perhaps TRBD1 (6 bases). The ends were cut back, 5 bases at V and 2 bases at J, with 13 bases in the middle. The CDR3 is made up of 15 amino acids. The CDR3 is CASSEGDPGNQPQHF. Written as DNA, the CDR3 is TGTGCCAGCAGTGAGGGGGATCCGGGCAATCAGCCCCAGCATTTT.

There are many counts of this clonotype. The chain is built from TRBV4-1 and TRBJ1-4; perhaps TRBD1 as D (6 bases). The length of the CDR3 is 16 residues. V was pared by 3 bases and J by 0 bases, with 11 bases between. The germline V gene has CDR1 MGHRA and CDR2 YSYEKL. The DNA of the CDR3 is TGCGCCAGCAGCCATGCAGGGGTCACAACTAATGAAAAACTGTTTTTT. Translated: CASSHAGVTTNEKLFF.